This T cell receptor (beta chain) is from a study of control samples from healthy donors and cancer patients. Clones were read by immunoSEQ multiplex PCR, and TCRdb kept only the in-frame ones, dropping some. The data show some 95,000 clones, more than 90% seen once. The germline V gene has CDR1 SEHNR and CDR2 FQNEAQ (reference sequence). J lost 0 bases, V lost 2 bases, and 3 bases had no gene match. CDR3 length equals 18 residues. V and J are TRBV7-9 and TRBJ2-3; TRBD2 aligns across 15 bases. This clonotype was obtained from a human donor in good health. The donor label of this sample is uncertain. Sequencing was performed on blood. CDR3 DNA: TGTGCCAGCAGCTTACCGGGACTAGCGGGGGGAAGCACAGATACGCAGTATTTT. Translation: CASSLPGLAGGSTDTQYF. Complete variable domain (other parts from reference TRBV7-9 and TRBJ2-3): DTGVSQNPRHKITKRGQNVTFRCDPISEHNRLYWYRQTLGQGPEFLTYFQNEAQLEKSRLLSDRFSAERPKGSFSTLEIQRTEQGDSAMYLCASSLPGLAGGSTDTQYFGPGTRLTVL.